One sample yielded the 19 T cell receptor beta chains listed below, sequenced in a study of blood T cell repertoires in COVID-19. Only in-frame clones appear in the TCRdb table, and some are missing; sequencing was by immunoSEQ multiplex PCR. This table holds approximately 350,000 clones, roughly nine tenths found once. Sequencing was done on a sample of PBMCs or T cells enriched from blood (not recorded which). The receptors originated from a woman aged 25 to 39 who had recovered from COVID-19.

This clone was observed a handful of times. The chain carries TRBV5-1 and TRBJ1-2; 12 bases fit TRBD1. This CDR3 has 15 amino acids. Per the germline V gene, CDR1 is SGHRS and CDR2 is YFSETQ. Trimming removed 0 bases from V and 8 bases from J; junction bases left unmatched: 5. The DNA of the CDR3 is TGCGCCAGCAGCTTGGCCGGGACAGGGGGCGACGGCTACACCTTC. Residues: CASSLAGTGGDGYTF.

The V gene is TRBV7-9, the J gene TRBJ1-4; no definite D call. The CDR3 covers 13 residues. V dropped 8 bases and J dropped 0 bases, with 7 bases sitting between them. Germline CDR1 SEHNR, CDR2 FQNEAQ (reference sequence). CDR3 sequence reads: CASVRATNEKLFF. In DNA, the CDR3 is TGTGCCAGCGTGCGGGCAACTAATGAAAAACTGTTTTTT.

The chain joins TRBV5-6 to TRBJ2-1, with a tentative D call TRBD1 (6 bases). The CDR3 sequence is 16 residues long. V lost 4 bases, J lost 8 bases, and 22 bases lay in between. Germline loops: CDR1 SGHDT, CDR2 YYEEEE. The DNA for the CDR3 is TGTGCCAGCAGCCTGGGGGCTCGGGGACAAGGGGATGAGCAGTTCTTC. It codes for CASSLGARGQGDEQFF.

This chain joins TRBV28 and TRBJ2-7, with D perhaps matching TRBD1 (6 bases). Germline values: CDR1 MDHEN, CDR2 SYDVKM. This CDR3 is built from 15 residues. The V and J ends lost 4 bases and 3 bases respectively, with 16 bases between them. The CDR3 coding sequence is TGTGCCAGCAGTTCCCCAGGGGCGCTAGTCTACGAGCAGTACTTC. Encoded protein: CASSSPGALVYEQYF.

The rearrangement uses TRBV27 and TRBJ2-6; TRBD2 is a possible D gene (5 bases). The CDR3 contains 15 residues. Germline V gives CDR1 MNHEY, CDR2 SMNVEV (reference sequence). Trimming left V 3 bases short and J 2 bases short, with 8 bases between. The CDR3 coding sequence is TGTGCCAGCAGTTTGTTCGGGGCTGGGGCCAACGTCCTGACTTTC. Its translation is CASSLFGAGANVLTF.

V usage is TRBV29-1 and J usage is TRBJ2-1; 11 nucleotides align to TRBD1. Per the germline V gene, CDR1 is SQVTM and CDR2 is ANQGSEA. The CDR3 extends over 12 amino acids. The junction had 2 bases not matched to a gene; V was cut back by 7 bases and J by 6 bases. The CDR3 DNA reads TGCAGCGGGGGGACAGGGGGCAATGAGCAGTTCTTC. This codes for CSGGTGGNEQFF.

This clone came up once. This chain uses TRBV12-3 or TRBV12-4 with TRBJ2-1; D perhaps matches TRBD2 (6 bases). This CDR3 has 13 amino acids. With 8 bases removed from V and 6 bases from J, the gap between germline ends came to 14 bases. CDR3 DNA sequence: TGTGCCAGCCTAGCGATGGCTTTCAATGAGCAGTTCTTC. Translation: CASLAMAFNEQFF.

The CDR3 sequence is CASSQGGTSGDTDTQYF. CDR3 in DNA: TGTGCCAGCAGCCAAGGTGGGACTAGCGGGGACACAGATACGCAGTATTTT. V and J are TRBV4-2 and TRBJ2-3, with 13 bases that match TRBD2. V shed 1 base, J shed 2 bases, and the junction held 3 bases outside the gene matches. The CDR3 runs 17 residues. The germline CDR1 and CDR2 sequences are LGHNA and YNFKEQ.

V gene TRBV4-1 combines with J gene TRBJ1-6; no definite D call. The CDR3 sequence is 12 residues long. Trimming took off 3 bases at V and 7 bases at J, with 4 bases between the two ends. CDR1 and CDR2 (germline): MGHRA, YSYEKL. In DNA form, the CDR3 reads TGCGCCAGCAGCCACCCAAATTCACCCCTCCACTTT. Encoded protein: CASSHPNSPLHF.

This clone was observed once. This chain links TRBV6-5 with TRBJ2-5; 7 bases align to TRBD2. This CDR3 comprises 14 residues. J lost 4 bases, V lost 6 bases, and 8 bases had no gene match. Germline V lookup: CDR1 MNHEY, CDR2 SVGAGI. The CDR3 DNA reads as TGTGCCAGCAGCCCAGGCGGGGGTTTAGAGACCCAGTACTTC. It encodes CASSPGGGLETQYF.

The gene calls are TRBV3-1 (or the pseudogene TRBV3-2) and TRBJ2-3; 8 bases map to TRBD2. The V and J ends lost 3 bases and 3 bases, in that order; junction bases with no gene match: 5. The CDR3 loop spans 15 amino acids. Germline CDR1 LGHDT, CDR2 YNNKEL (reference sequence). The CDR3 nucleotides are TGTGCCAGCAGCCACGGGGGGGCGGGGACAGATACGCAGTATTTT. This encodes CASSHGGAGTDTQYF.

The rearrangement joins TRBV19 to TRBJ1-6; 8 positions match TRBD1. Germline V CDR1 and CDR2: LNHDA, SQIVND (reference sequence). The J segment lost 9 bases and the V segment lost 3 bases, leaving 7 bases of the junction unmatched. The CDR3 is 15 residues long. The CDR3 DNA reads as TGTGCCAGTAGTATTGGAGGACAGGGTACTTCACCCCTCCACTTT. Translated: CASSIGGQGTSPLHF.

The chain has TRBV3-1 (or the pseudogene TRBV3-2) and TRBJ1-2; D gene ambiguous. This CDR3 comprises 15 residues. Trimming took 1 base from V and 2 from J, leaving 11 bases between them. Germline-derived CDR1 and CDR2 are LGHDT and YNNKEL (reference sequence). The CDR3 loop is CASSQGPSGNYGYTF. The CDR3 DNA sequence: TGTGCCAGCAGCCAAGGTCCTAGCGGGAACTATGGCTACACCTTC.

The rearrangement uses TRBV5-4 and TRBJ1-2; D not certain. This CDR3 comprises 14 residues. Germline assignment: CDR1 SGHNT and CDR2 YYREEE (reference sequence). V lost 0 bases and J lost 0, with 6 bases in between. The DNA for the CDR3 is TGTGCCAGCAGCTTGGAACAGACTAACTATGGCTACACCTTC. Amino acids: CASSLEQTNYGYTF.

V is TRBV6-1 and J is TRBJ2-3; weak D call: TRBD1 (6 bases). The germline gives CDR1 MNHNS, CDR2 SASEGT. Trimming took off 3 bases at V and 1 base at J, with 8 bases between the two ends. The CDR3 spans 14 residues. The CDR3 coding sequence is TGTGCCAGCAGTGATAACAGGGGCACAGATACGCAGTATTTT. It specifies CASSDNRGTDTQYF.

This chain links TRBV15 with TRBJ2-4; TRBD1 might be the D (6 bases). The CDR3 contains 16 residues. The germline CDR1 and CDR2 sequences are LNHNV and YYDKDF (reference sequence). V shed 4 bases and J shed 0 bases, with 13 bases lying between them. The CDR3 here is CATSNQPTGAKNIQYF. The CDR3 bases are TGTGCCACCAGCAACCAACCGACAGGAGCCAAAAACATTCAGTACTTC.

V is TRBV5-6 and J is TRBJ1-3; tentatively, D is TRBD1 (6 bases). The CDR3 has 14 amino acids. V lost 2 bases to trimming and J lost 2 bases, with 8 bases between them. Germline assignment: CDR1 SGHDT and CDR2 YYEEEE. CDR3 DNA sequence: TGTGCCAGCAGCTTTCCAGGGGCTGGAAACACCATATATTTT. Its protein product is CASSFPGAGNTIYF.

The chain carries TRBV14 and TRBJ2-3; 7 bases map to TRBD1. Germline CDR1 reads SGHDN; CDR2 reads FVKESK. Trimming cost V 4 bases and J 4 bases; bases outside gene matches: 5. The CDR3 length is 14 residues. The CDR3 protein is CASSRNTGADTQYF. DNA of the CDR3: TGTGCCAGCAGCCGCAATACAGGGGCAGATACGCAGTATTTT.

The chain links TRBV27 to TRBJ1-2; 10 nucleotides agree with TRBD1. Trimming at V came to 4 bases and at J to 4 bases, leaving 6 bases not matched to a gene. This CDR3 region has 15 residues. CDR1 MNHEY and CDR2 SMNVEV come from the germline V gene (reference sequence). The CDR3 DNA sequence: TGTGCCAGCAGTTCCATCCGGACAGGGGGCTATGGCTACACCTTC. Translating it yields CASSSIRTGGYGYTF.